This TCR beta chain was recovered during a study of CD8 T cells in ankylosing spondylitis. Broader study findings: A TCR beta motif made of about 8 highly homologous variants seemed typical of ankylosing spondylitis blood.

Germline CDR1 and CDR2: MGHDK and SYGVNS. V lost 3 bases and J lost 1; bases outside the gene matches: 5. This CDR3 comprises 16 residues. A remark on this clonotype: Its antigen is unknown.

TCRdb processed the 5' RACE reads anew with MiXCR; each CDR3 protein has one entry. Here the sample spans about 540,000 distinct CDR3 sequences, roughly 12% being singletons. The sequenced sample consisted of blood, either unsorted or a sorted T cell fraction (not recorded which). The receptor was isolated from a male donor with ankylosing spondylitis. The chain combines TRBV25-1 with TRBJ2-3, with 9 bases identical to TRBD2. The CDR3 sequence: CASSENSGSRTDTQYF. CDR3 coding DNA: TGTGCCAGCAGTGAGAATAGCGGGAGTCGCACAGATACGCAGTATTTT.